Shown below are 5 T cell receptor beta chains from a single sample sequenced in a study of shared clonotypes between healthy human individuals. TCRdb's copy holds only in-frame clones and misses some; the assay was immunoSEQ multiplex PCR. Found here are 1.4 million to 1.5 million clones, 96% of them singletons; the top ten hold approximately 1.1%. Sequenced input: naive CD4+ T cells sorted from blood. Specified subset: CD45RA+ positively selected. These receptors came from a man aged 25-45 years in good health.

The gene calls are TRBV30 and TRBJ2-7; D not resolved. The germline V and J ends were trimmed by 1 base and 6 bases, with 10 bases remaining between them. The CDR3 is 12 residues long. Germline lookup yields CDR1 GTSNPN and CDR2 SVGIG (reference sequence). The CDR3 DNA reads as TGTGCCTGGAGTGACCGCCGTGGCGAGCAGTACTTC. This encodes CAWSDRRGEQYF. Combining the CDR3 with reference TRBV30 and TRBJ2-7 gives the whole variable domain SQTIHQWPATLVQPVGSPLSLECTVEGTSNPNLYWYRQAAGRGLQLLFYSVGIGQISSEVPQNLSASRPQDRQFILSSKKLLLSDSGFYLCAWSDRRGEQYFGPGTRLTVT.

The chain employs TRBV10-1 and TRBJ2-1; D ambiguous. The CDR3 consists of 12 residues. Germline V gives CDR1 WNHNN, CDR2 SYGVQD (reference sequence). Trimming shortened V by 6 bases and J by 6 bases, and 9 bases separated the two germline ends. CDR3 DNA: TGCGCCAGCAGCTTAAGCTCCAATGAGCAGTTCTTC. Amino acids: CASSLSSNEQFF.

The CDR3 protein is CASSQVSPGGGETQYF. In DNA form, the CDR3 reads TGTGCCAGCAGCCAAGTTTCTCCAGGGGGCGGTGAGACCCAGTACTTC. The chain couples TRBV14 to TRBJ2-5; TRBD1 matches 8 bases. The J segment lost 5 bases and the V segment lost 1 base, leaving 9 bases of the junction unmatched. Germline lookup yields CDR1 SGHDN and CDR2 FVKESK. The CDR3 extends over 16 amino acids.

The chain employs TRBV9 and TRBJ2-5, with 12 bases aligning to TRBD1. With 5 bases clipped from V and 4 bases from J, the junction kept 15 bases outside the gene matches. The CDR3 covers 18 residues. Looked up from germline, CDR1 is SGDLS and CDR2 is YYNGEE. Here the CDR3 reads CASRGQGAGAGEGETQYF. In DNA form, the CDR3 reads TGTGCCAGCAGGGGACAGGGGGCCGGAGCGGGAGAAGGAGAGACCCAGTACTTC.

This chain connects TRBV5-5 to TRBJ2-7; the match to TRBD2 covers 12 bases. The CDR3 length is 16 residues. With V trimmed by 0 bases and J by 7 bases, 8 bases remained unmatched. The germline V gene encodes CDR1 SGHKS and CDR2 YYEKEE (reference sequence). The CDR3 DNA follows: TGTGCCAGCAGCTTGGGGGGAACTAGCGGGAGGAGTGAGCAGTACTTC. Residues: CASSLGGTSGRSEQYF.